Shown below are 8 T cell receptor beta chains from a single sample sequenced in a study of blood T cell repertoires in COVID-19 (TCRdb year 2020). To prepare the library, the immunoSEQ multiplex PCR assay was applied. As stored in TCRdb, this immuneACCESS dataset retains in-frame rearrangements with V and J assigned. A fraction of the clones does not appear; measured against another copy, unresolved V genes explain less than half of the discrepancy, and the remainder lacks a known reason. A total of a few hundred thousand clones appear in this sample, around 90% of them only once. The ten largest clones add up to around 2.5% of the sample. Input material: peripheral blood. These receptors originate from a person under 35 with COVID-19, enrolled during active disease.

This rearrangement joins TRBV19 to TRBJ1-5; D gene ambiguous. Looked up from germline, CDR1 is LNHDA and CDR2 is SQIVND (reference sequence). This CDR3 has 17 amino acids. Trimming took off 4 bases at V and 1 base at J, with 17 bases between the two ends. The DNA of the CDR3 is TGTGCCAGTAGTACCTCGTTCCGGGGAGTGAGCAATCAGCCCCAGCATTTT. Encoded protein: CASSTSFRGVSNQPQHF. The full variable domain, with the rest looked up from reference TRBV19 and TRBJ1-5, is DGGITQSPKYLFRKEGQNVTLSCEQNLNHDAMYWYRQDPGQGLRLIYYSQIVNDFQKGDIAEGYSVSREKKESFPLTVTSAQKNPTAFYLCASSTSFRGVSNQPQHFGDGTRLSIL.

This clone has only one observation. This chain joins TRBV9 and TRBJ2-5, with D tentatively TRBD2 (5 bases). The V gene lost 2 bases and the J gene lost 4 bases, with 6 bases spanning the gap. Germline V gene sequence: CDR1 SGDLS, CDR2 YYNGEE. This CDR3 comprises 12 residues. The CDR3 DNA follows: TGTGCCAGCAGCGTTGAGGGAGAGACCCAGTACTTC. It yields the protein CASSVEGETQYF.

This chain joins TRBV11-3 and TRBJ2-1, with D unresolved. CDR3 length: 13 residues. Per germline, CDR1 SGHNT and CDR2 YENEEA. V shed 2 bases and J shed 6 bases, with 8 bases lying between them. In DNA, the CDR3 is TGTGCCAGCAGCTTACTCCCTTCCAATGAGCAGTTCTTC. This sequence encodes CASSLLPSNEQFF.

The gene calls are TRBV27 and TRBJ2-3; D is ambiguous. Germline CDR1 is MNHEY and CDR2 is SMNVEV (reference sequence). The CDR3 spans 15 residues. Trimming stripped 2 bases from V and 2 bases from J, with 11 bases between. Here the CDR3 reads CASSLKQSFTDTQYF. The CDR3 DNA reads as TGTGCCAGCAGTTTAAAACAGAGTTTCACAGATACGCAGTATTTT.

CDR3 nucleotide sequence: TGTGCCAGCAGCTTGGGGGCGGCCTACAATGAGCAGTTCTTC. Amino acids: CASSLGAAYNEQFF. The chain links TRBV13 to TRBJ2-1, with TRBD1 as a possible D gene (6 bases). Trimming shortened V by 3 bases and J by 2 bases, and 8 bases separated the two germline ends. There are 14 residues in the CDR3. CDR1 and CDR2 (germline): PRHDT, FYEKMQ (reference sequence).

Only a few counts were recorded for this clone. In DNA form, the CDR3 reads TGTGCCATCAGTGGAGGAGGGGGCAGGTCACCCCTCCACTTT. Its protein is CAISGGGGRSPLHF. The V call is TRBV10-3, the J call TRBJ1-6, with TRBD1 matching over 7 bases. Looked up from germline, CDR1 is ENHRY and CDR2 is SYGVKD. This CDR3 is built from 14 residues. J gave up 10 bases and V 4 bases, and 7 bases lay outside the gene matches.

The chain links TRBV9 to TRBJ2-7, with 9 positions matching TRBD2. The CDR3 totals 14 residues. V dropped 0 bases and J dropped 4; count of bases not matched to a gene: 2. CDR1 and CDR2 from the germline V gene are SGDLS and YYNGEE. CDR3 in amino acids: CASSVDSGRYEQYF. For the CDR3, the DNA is TGTGCCAGCAGCGTAGATAGCGGGAGATACGAGCAGTACTTC.

Remarks on this clone: Other DNA sequences of this sample code for an identical CDR3. The V gene is TRBV18, the J gene TRBJ2-5, with TRBD2 matching over 13 bases. CDR3 size: 15 residues. Losses at the gene ends were 5 bases for V and 5 bases for J; bases not matched to a gene: 5. Germline loops: CDR1 KGHSH, CDR2 LQKENI. The CDR3 DNA reads TGTGCCAGCTCAGCGGGACTAGCGGGACAGGAGACCCAGTACTTC. Amino acid sequence: CASSAGLAGQETQYF.